A selection of T cell receptor beta chains follows, all from one sample in a study of early T cells in non-severe SARS-CoV-2 infection. TCRdb called the 5' RACE reads again in MiXCR, with one record for every CDR3 protein. The table lists about 21,000 distinct CDR3 sequences, approximately 5.4% of them singletons. This specimen was whole blood, taken at baseline. These receptors originate from an adult who was a healthcare worker with PCR-confirmed SARS-CoV-2 infection or an uninfected control (not recorded which). CDR3s include the opening cysteine and the closing phenylalanine or tryptophan. Each record gives: D gene, V gene, clone size, J gene, CDR3 DNA, CDR3 protein. D genes are given only for firm matches. Some rows have no size entry. The others give once, few or many, or a class for an expanded clone.

.	TRBV20-1	.	TRBJ1-6	TGCAGTGCTAGAGGGCCAGCAAATTCACCCCTCCACTTT	CSARGPANSPLHF
TRBD1	TRBV6-2/TRBV6-3	few	TRBJ2-1	TGTGCCAGCAGTTACGGGCAGGGGGCGAGGAATGAGCAGTTCTTC	CASSYGQGARNEQFF
TRBD1	TRBV19	.	TRBJ2-7	TGTGCCAGTAGAGGGGGGACAGGGGATCGGTACGAGCAGTACTTC	CASRGGTGDRYEQYF
.	TRBV24-1	few	TRBJ1-2	TGTGCCCGGGGCAGGGGAGGCAACTATGGCTACACCTTC	CARGRGGNYGYTF
.	TRBV20-1	many	TRBJ2-7	TGCAGTGCTAGAGATATACAGGAGGGATACGAGCAGTACTTC	CSARDIQEGYEQYF
TRBD1	TRBV20-1	many	TRBJ1-1	TGCAGTGCTAGACCACCGGGACAGGCCTCTGAAGCTTTCTTT	CSARPPGQASEAFF
.	TRBV4-3	many	TRBJ2-6	TGCGCCAGCAAGTGGTCTGGGGCCAACGTCCTGACTTTC	CASKWSGANVLTF
TRBD1	TRBV6-2/TRBV6-3	many	TRBJ2-7	TGTGCCAGCAGTTACTCCCTGGGACAGTCCTACGAGCAGTACTTC	CASSYSLGQSYEQYF
.	TRBV7-8	medium-sized	TRBJ2-7	TGTGCCAGCAGCTTATTATCTGATGCTTGGTACGAGCAGTACTTC	CASSLLSDAWYEQYF
.	TRBV5-1	few	TRBJ1-2	TGCGCCAGCACGGAACAGGGTGATGGCTACACCTTC	CASTEQGDGYTF
.	TRBV6-2/TRBV6-3	few	TRBJ1-5	TGTGCCAGCAGCTGGGGTTTAGAGCCCCAGCATTTT	CASSWGLEPQHF
.	TRBV9	many	TRBJ2-3	TGTGCCAGCAGCGTAATCGGAGATACGCAGTATTTT	CASSVIGDTQYF